This record covers a single T cell receptor (beta chain). Its target is not known. Data came from immunoSEQ multiplex PCR; TCRdb stores just in-frame clones and leaves some out. Of approximately 62,000 clones listed, around 85% are singletons. This sample was taken from a study of lymphopenia after photon versus proton radiotherapy. Regarding the study as a whole: Under photons, naive T cells and diversity fell while effector/memory populations rose. Post-nadir TCR diversity decline inversely tracked overall survival among those who died. Authors raise, but do not show, better survival with proton therapy.

In germline, CDR1 is MNHEY, CDR2 SVGAGI. There are 14 residues in the CDR3. The germline V and J ends were trimmed by 4 bases and 6 bases, with 13 bases remaining between them. The sample here was peripheral blood, taken from a patient treated with proton-based radiotherapy. This chain connects TRBV6-5 to TRBJ2-4; D not certain. The receptor's source is a man aged 60 to 69 with pancreatic cancer. CDR3 in DNA: TGTGCCAGCAGTTCCCCTGGATCGGGAAACATTCAGTACTTC. Protein product: CASSSPGSGNIQYF.